This passage covers 9 T cell receptor beta chains from one sample sequenced in a study of blood T cell repertoires in COVID-19. Assay used: immunoSEQ multiplex PCR; TCRdb lists only in-frame clones, some missing. The sample carries 80,000 to 95,000 clones, 80% to 90% recorded once. Sample: peripheral blood. These receptors were collected from an older man with COVID-19, enrolled during active disease.

About this clone itself: The sample has other DNA sequences that encode this CDR3 too. The V gene is TRBV6-1, the J gene TRBJ2-5, with 9 bases fitting TRBD2. After removal of 1 base from V and 2 bases from J, the junction contained 5 bases not matched to a gene. CDR1 and CDR2 from the germline V gene are MNHNS and SASEGT. The CDR3 is 16 residues long. CDR3 loop: CASSEGAGGGQETQYF. The CDR3 DNA reads as TGTGCCAGCAGTGAAGGGGCGGGGGGGGGTCAAGAGACCCAGTACTTC.

The chain has TRBV7-9 and TRBJ2-3; D perhaps matches TRBD2 (6 bases). This CDR3 comprises 14 residues. V was clipped by 3 bases and J by 6 bases, with 13 bases between them. Germline lookup yields CDR1 SEHNR and CDR2 FQNEAQ (reference sequence). The CDR3 is CASSLFSGPDTQYF. CDR3 nucleotides: TGTGCCAGCAGCTTGTTTAGCGGTCCGGATACGCAGTATTTT.

This chain connects TRBV19 to TRBJ1-3; tentatively, D is TRBD1 (6 bases). CDR1 LNHDA and CDR2 SQIVND come from the germline V gene (reference sequence). The CDR3 has 15 residues. Between the trimmed V and J ends, which lost 5 bases and 0 bases, there was a span of 11 bases. Written as DNA, the CDR3 is TGTGCCAGTAGTGGGGGCGATTACTCTGGAAACACCATATATTTT. This translates into CASSGGDYSGNTIYF.

The rearrangement links TRBV5-4 to TRBJ1-1; 8 bases align to TRBD1. Germline V gene sequence: CDR1 SGHNT, CDR2 YYREEE (reference sequence). The V segment lost 6 bases and the J segment 1 base; nucleotides outside the gene matches: 14. There are 17 residues in the CDR3. Here the CDR3 reads CASIIQGNRGRNTEAFF. The CDR3 region has the DNA TGTGCCAGCATCATACAGGGGAACAGGGGGAGGAACACTGAAGCTTTCTTT. Full variable domain (remainder filled in from reference TRBV5-4 and TRBJ1-1): ETGVTQSPTHLIKTRGQQVTLRCSSQSGHNTVSWYQQALGQGPQFIFQYYREEENGRGNFPPRFSGLQFPNYSSELNVNALELDDSALYLCASIIQGNRGRNTEAFFGQGTRLTVV.

The rearrangement joins TRBV9 to TRBJ1-2, with D unresolved. CDR3 length: 14 amino acids. Trimming removed 4 bases from V and 5 bases from J, with 15 bases in between. Germline V gene data show CDR1 as SGDLS and CDR2 as YYNGEE. CDR3 coding DNA: TGTGCCAGCAGCCCCCAGACGGAGTATTATGGCTACACCTTC. This translates into CASSPQTEYYGYTF.

This chain uses TRBV7-2 with TRBJ1-5, with 10 bases matching TRBD1. There are 15 residues in the CDR3. Germline lookup yields CDR1 SGHTA and CDR2 FQGNSA. V gave up 2 bases and J gave up 5 bases; unmatched junction bases: 3. CDR3 loop: CASSLRTGGDQPQHF. In DNA, the CDR3 is TGTGCCAGCAGCTTAAGGACAGGGGGAGATCAGCCCCAGCATTTT.

V gene TRBV12-5 combines with J gene TRBJ2-2, with a tentative D call TRBD1 (7 bases). The CDR3 runs to 19 residues. In germline, CDR1 is LGHNT, CDR2 FRNRAP. V lost 3 bases and J lost 2, with 22 bases in between. CDR3 protein: CASGFTAGGRSINTGELFF. The CDR3 nucleotides are TGTGCTAGTGGTTTCACGGCAGGGGGGCGAAGTATCAACACCGGGGAGCTGTTTTTT.

There are a few counts of this clone. V gene TRBV6-5 combines with J gene TRBJ2-3; 7 positions match TRBD2. After removal of 5 bases from V and 1 base from J, the junction contained 6 bases not matched to a gene. Germline-derived CDR1 and CDR2 are MNHEY and SVGAGI. This CDR3 region has 15 residues. CDR3 region: CASSTGGWGTDTQYF. DNA for the CDR3: TGTGCCAGCAGTACCGGGGGGTGGGGCACAGATACGCAGTATTTT.

The J gene is TRBJ1-2, the V gene TRBV18; D may be TRBD1 (6 bases). Trimming pared 0 bases from V and 1 base from J, leaving 9 bases between. The CDR3 is made up of 15 amino acids. CDR1 KGHSH and CDR2 LQKENI come from the germline V gene. The CDR3 loop is CASSPPGHYNYGYTF. The CDR3, as DNA: TGTGCCAGCTCACCACCGGGACACTATAACTATGGCTACACCTTC.